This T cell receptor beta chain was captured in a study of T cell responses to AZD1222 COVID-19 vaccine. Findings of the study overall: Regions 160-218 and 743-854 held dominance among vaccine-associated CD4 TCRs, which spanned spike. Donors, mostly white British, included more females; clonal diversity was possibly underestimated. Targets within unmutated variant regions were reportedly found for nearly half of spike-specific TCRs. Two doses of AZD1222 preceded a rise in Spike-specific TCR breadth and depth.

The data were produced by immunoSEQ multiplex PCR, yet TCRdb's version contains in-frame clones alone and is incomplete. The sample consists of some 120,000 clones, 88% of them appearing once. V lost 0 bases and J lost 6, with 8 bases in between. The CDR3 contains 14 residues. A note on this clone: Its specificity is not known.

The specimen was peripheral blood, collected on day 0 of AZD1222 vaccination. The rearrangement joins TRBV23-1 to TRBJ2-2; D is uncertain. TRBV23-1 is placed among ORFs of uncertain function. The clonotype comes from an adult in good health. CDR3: CASSQSRWSGELFF. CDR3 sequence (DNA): TGCGCCAGCAGTCAATCTCGGTGGTCCGGGGAGCTGTTTTTT.